The rows below give T cell receptor beta chains drawn from one sample of a study of neurological immune-mediated disorders. TCRdb passed the 5' RACE reads through MiXCR, listing each CDR3 protein once. Here the sample spans about 58,000 distinct CDR3 sequences, approximately 3.9% being singletons. Sequenced sample: PBMCs. The source of these receptors is a man between 25 and 39 years old with multiple sclerosis. Each CDR3 is given with its conserved first and last residue. The D gene is left open where the match is weak. Clone size reads once, few, many, or a class if the clone is expanded.

size	D	V	J	DNA	CDR3
many	NA	TRBV6-4	TRBJ2-6	TGTGCCAGCAGTGGAGACACCTCTGGGGCCAACGTCCTGACTTTC	CASSGDTSGANVLTF
many	NA	TRBV5-1	TRBJ1-5	TGCGCCAGCAGCTTGACGGGCAACAGCAATCAGCCCCAGCATTTT	CASSLTGNSNQPQHF
many	TRBD2	TRBV29-1	TRBJ2-7	TGCAGCGTTGTTGGGTCGCGTACTAGCGGGAGTAGAGCCTACGAGCAGTACTTC	CSVVGSRTSGSRAYEQYF
many	TRBD1	TRBV15	TRBJ2-7	TGTGCCACCAGCAGGCGCACAGGGGGCAACGAGCAGTACTTC	CATSRRTGGNEQYF
many	NA	TRBV20-1	TRBJ2-4	TGCAGTGCGAAAGAGGCGGGGTCCAAAAACATTCAGTACTTC	CSAKEAGSKNIQYF
many	TRBD2	TRBV5-1	TRBJ2-7	TGCGCCAGCAGCTTGATCGGTCTAGCGGGAGGTTACGAGCAGTACTTC	CASSLIGLAGGYEQYF
many	TRBD2	TRBV10-3	TRBJ2-5	TGTGCCATCAGTGAGTTTATTACTAGAAGCGGGAGTGAAGAGACCCAGTACTTC	CAISEFITRSGSEETQYF
few	TRBD2	TRBV5-1	TRBJ2-2	TGCGCCAGCAGCCCGTGGACTAGCGGAAACACCGGGGAGCTGTTTTTT	CASSPWTSGNTGELFF
many	TRBD2	TRBV6-5	TRBJ2-3	TGTGCCAGTCGACGGGGGGGCGATTTCACAGATACGCAGTATTTT	CASRRGGDFTDTQYF
many	TRBD1	TRBV5-1	TRBJ2-1	TGCGCCAGCAGCTCACCGGGACAGGGGGCTAATGAGCAGTTCTTC	CASSSPGQGANEQFF
many	NA	TRBV7-8	TRBJ1-4	TGTGCCAGCAGCTTAGCGGCAGGTGGTAATGAAAAACTGTTTTTT	CASSLAAGGNEKLFF
many	TRBD2	TRBV20-1	TRBJ2-7	TGCAGTGCTAGAGATACGGGGGGGTTCGCCTACGAGCAGTACTTC	CSARDTGGFAYEQYF
many	NA	TRBV20-1	TRBJ2-3	TGCAGTGCTAGAGATATAGGCAGGTCGGGGACAGATACGCAGTATTTT	CSARDIGRSGTDTQYF
many	NA	TRBV7-9	TRBJ1-2	TGTGCCAGCAGCTATGAAAACAACTATGGCTACACCTTC	CASSYENNYGYTF